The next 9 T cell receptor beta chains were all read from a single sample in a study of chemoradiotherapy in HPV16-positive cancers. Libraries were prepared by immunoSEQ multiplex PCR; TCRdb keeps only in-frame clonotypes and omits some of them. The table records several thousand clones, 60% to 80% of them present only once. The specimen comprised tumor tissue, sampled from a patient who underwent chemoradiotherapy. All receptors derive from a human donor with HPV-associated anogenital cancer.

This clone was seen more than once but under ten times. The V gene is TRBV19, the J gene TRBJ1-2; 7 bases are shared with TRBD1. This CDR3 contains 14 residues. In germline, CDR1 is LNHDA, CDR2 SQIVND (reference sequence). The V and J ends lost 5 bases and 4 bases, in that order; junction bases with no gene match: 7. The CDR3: CASSGRGQFYGYTF. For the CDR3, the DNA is TGTGCCAGTAGTGGGAGGGGACAGTTCTATGGCTACACCTTC.

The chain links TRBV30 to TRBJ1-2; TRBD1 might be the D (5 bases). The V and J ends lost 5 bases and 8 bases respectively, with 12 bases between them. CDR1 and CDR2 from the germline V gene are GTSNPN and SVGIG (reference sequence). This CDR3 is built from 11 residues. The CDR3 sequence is CAWGRGSGYTF. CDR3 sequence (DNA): TGTGCCTGGGGGAGGGGTAGCGGCTACACCTTC.

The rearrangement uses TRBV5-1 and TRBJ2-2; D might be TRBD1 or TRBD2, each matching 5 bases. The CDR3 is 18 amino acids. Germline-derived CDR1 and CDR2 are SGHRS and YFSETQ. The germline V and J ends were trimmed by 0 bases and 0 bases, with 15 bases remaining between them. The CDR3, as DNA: TGCGCCAGCAGCTTGGTCCCGGGGACCATAGCGAACACCGGGGAGCTGTTTTTT. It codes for CASSLVPGTIANTGELFF.

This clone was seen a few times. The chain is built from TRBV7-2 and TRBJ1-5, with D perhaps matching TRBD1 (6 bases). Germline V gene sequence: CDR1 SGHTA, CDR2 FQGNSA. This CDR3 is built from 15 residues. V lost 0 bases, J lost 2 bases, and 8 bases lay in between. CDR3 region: CASSLAAGGNQPQHF. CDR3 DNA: TGTGCCAGCAGCTTAGCGGCAGGGGGCAATCAGCCCCAGCATTTT.

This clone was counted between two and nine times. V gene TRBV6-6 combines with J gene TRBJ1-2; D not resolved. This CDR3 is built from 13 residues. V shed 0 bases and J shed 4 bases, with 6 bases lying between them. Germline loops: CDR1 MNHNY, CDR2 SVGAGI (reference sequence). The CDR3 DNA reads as TGTGCCAGCAGTTACTCGCCAGCCTATGGCTACACCTTC. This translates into CASSYSPAYGYTF.

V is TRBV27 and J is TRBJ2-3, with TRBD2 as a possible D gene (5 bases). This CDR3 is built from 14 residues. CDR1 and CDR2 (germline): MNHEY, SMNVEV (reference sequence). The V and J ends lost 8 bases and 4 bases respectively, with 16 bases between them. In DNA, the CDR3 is TGTGCCAGCGGGCGGGCGGGTTCGGCAGATACGCAGTATTTT. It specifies CASGRAGSADTQYF.

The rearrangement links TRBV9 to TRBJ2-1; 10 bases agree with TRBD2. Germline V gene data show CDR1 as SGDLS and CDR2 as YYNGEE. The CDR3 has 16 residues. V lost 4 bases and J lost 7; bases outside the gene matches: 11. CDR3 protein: CASSTPSGGLFNEQFF. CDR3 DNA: TGTGCCAGCAGCACCCCTAGCGGGGGCCTCTTTAATGAGCAGTTCTTC. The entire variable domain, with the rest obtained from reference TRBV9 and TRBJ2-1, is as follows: DSGVTQTPKHLITATGQRVTLRCSPRSGDLSVYWYQQSLDQGLQFLIQYYNGEERAKGNILERFSAQQFPDLHSELNLSSLELGDSALYFCASSTPSGGLFNEQFFGPGTRLTVL.

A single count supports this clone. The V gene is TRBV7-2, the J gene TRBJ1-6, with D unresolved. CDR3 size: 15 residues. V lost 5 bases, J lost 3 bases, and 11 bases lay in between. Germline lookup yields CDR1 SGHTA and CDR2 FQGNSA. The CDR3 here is CASSPNGDYNSPLHF. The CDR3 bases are TGTGCCAGCAGCCCTAACGGTGACTATAATTCACCCCTCCACTTT. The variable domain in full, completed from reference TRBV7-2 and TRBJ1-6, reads GAGVSQSPSNKVTEKGKDVELRCDPISGHTALYWYRQSLGQGLEFLIYFQGNSAPDKSGLPSDRFSAERTGGSVSTLTIQRTQQEDSAVYLCASSPNGDYNSPLHFGNGTRLTVT.

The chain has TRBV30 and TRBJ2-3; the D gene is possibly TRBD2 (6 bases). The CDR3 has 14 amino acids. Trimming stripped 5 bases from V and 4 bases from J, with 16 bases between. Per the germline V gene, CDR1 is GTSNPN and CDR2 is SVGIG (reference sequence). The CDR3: CAWRLGPRADTQYF. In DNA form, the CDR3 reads TGTGCCTGGCGACTAGGGCCTAGGGCAGATACGCAGTATTTT.